This record looks at one T cell receptor (beta chain) sequence and its context. Its antigen remains unidentified. The data derive from a study of monozygotic twins with inflammatory bowel disease. Notes on the study in general: Among IBD patients, TCRbeta diversity (inverse Simpson) was lower than in healthy co-twins. Researchers report that IBD patients shared fewer clonotypes with others than healthy twins, especially amid disease activity.

TCRdb reprocessed the 5' RACE reads and reports one entry per CDR3 protein, with no DNA. Listed are approximately 110,000 distinct CDR3 sequences; over 10% falls within the top ten. The CDR3 contains 15 residues. Germline CDR1 SQVTM, CDR2 ANQGSEA. V usage is TRBV29-1 and J usage is TRBJ2-7; TCRdb's assignment of TRBD2 cannot be checked, as there is no DNA. This TCR came from a human donor with ulcerative colitis or Crohn's disease, or a healthy co-twin of an affected twin (not recorded which). The sample taken for sequencing was blood. The CDR3 reads CSVDSGGPGADEQYF.